This TCR beta chain was found in a study of cytomegalovirus exposure and HLA in healthy donors. The table came from immunoSEQ multiplex PCR; TCRdb's copy has only in-frame clones and leaves some out. This sample has approximately 160,000 clones, with 91% found just once. The source material was PBMCs. The TCR comes from a woman in her late teens or twenties in good health and CMV-seropositive.

CDR3 loop: CASSRPTSASYNEQFF. CDR3 sequence (DNA): TGTGCCAGCAGCCGGCCGACTAGCGCAAGCTACAATGAGCAGTTCTTC. This chain uses TRBV14 with TRBJ2-1, with TRBD2 matching 8 bases. The CDR3 totals 16 residues. Trimming took 4 bases from V and 3 from J; bases not matched to a gene: 8. Germline values: CDR1 SGHDN, CDR2 FVKESK.